These 4 T cell receptor beta chains were all obtained from the same sample, sequenced in a study of cytomegalovirus exposure and HLA in healthy donors. Primers: 60 Vbeta forward and 13 Jbeta reverse. Some clones are missing from TCRdb's copy, which holds only in-frame ones; the method was immunoSEQ multiplex PCR. The clone table shows more than 100,000 clones, with the ten largest holding around 3.2%. Input material: PBMCs. Receptor source: a man aged 40-55 years in good health and CMV-seronegative.

As to this clone: Germline and junction disagree at one end, which may indicate a read error. The chain recombines TRBV7-2 with TRBJ2-5; the match to TRBD2 covers 11 bases. The CDR3 is 16 amino acids. Germline CDR1 and CDR2: SGHTA and FQGNSA. The DNA for the CDR3 is TGTGCCAGCAGCCTAGCGTCGGCTAGCGGGAGGGAGACCCAGTACTTC. Amino acid sequence: CASSLASASGRETQYF.

This chain connects TRBV27 to TRBJ1-6; 7 bases match TRBD1. V shed 3 bases, J shed 7 bases, and the junction held 9 bases outside the gene matches. CDR3 length: 16 amino acids. The germline gives CDR1 MNHEY, CDR2 SMNVEV (reference sequence). In DNA, the CDR3 is TGTGCCAGCAGTTTGTTCCCGGGACAGATGAATTCACCCCTCCACTTT. This translates into CASSLFPGQMNSPLHF.

The gene calls are TRBV5-5 and TRBJ2-7; TRBD2 matches 8 bases. CDR3 length equals 14 residues. V lost 4 bases to trimming and J lost 2 bases; unmatched junction nucleotides: 5. CDR1 is SGHKS, CDR2 YYEKEE, per germline (reference sequence). This chain's CDR3 is CASSPAGAPYEQYF. Here the CDR3 DNA reads TGTGCCAGCAGCCCAGCGGGAGCCCCCTACGAGCAGTACTTC.

This sequence joins TRBV7-2 and TRBJ1-2; possibly TRBD1 for D (5 bases). Trimming removed 5 bases at V and 7 bases at J, with 17 bases between. The CDR3 runs to 14 residues. CDR1 and CDR2 from the germline V gene are SGHTA and FQGNSA. CDR3 nucleotides: TGTGCCAGCAGCCCCTGGGAGGGGTTCGGTGGCTACACCTTC. This translates into CASSPWEGFGGYTF.